The clone carrying this T cell receptor (beta chain) has only one observation. This CDR3 region has 15 residues. Germline V gives CDR1 SNHLY, CDR2 FYNNEI. V lost 3 bases to trimming and J lost 2 bases, with 11 bases between them. The data originate from a study of cytomegalovirus exposure and HLA in healthy donors. Sequencing was performed with immunoSEQ multiplex PCR; in TCRdb, only in-frame clones are kept and a portion is missing. Found here are over 120,000 clones, about nine tenths of them singletons; the top ten hold under 8%. Sequenced material: PBMCs. This receptor was obtained from a woman in her twenties or thirties in good health and CMV-seropositive. J is TRBJ2-1 and V is TRBV2; TRBD1 might be the D (5 bases). For the CDR3, the DNA is TGTGCCAGCAGTGAGCAAGCGACAGCCTACAATGAGCAGTTCTTC. This sequence encodes CASSEQATAYNEQFF.